Included here is one T cell receptor beta chain sequence, with context. What it recognizes is unknown. This specimen comes from a study of CXCR3-negative and CXCR3-positive naive CD8 T cells. At the level of the study: The study obtained approximately 130 million TRB reads, about 1.5 +/- 0.3 million per library. The study's findings and limits: Similar TRBV-TRBJ usage was seen in naive cells (both CXCR3-negative and CXCR3-positive), but memory cells differed.

CDR3 length: 17 residues. Per the germline V gene, CDR1 is MNHEY and CDR2 is SVGAGI. Preparation of TRB cDNA libraries relied on 5' RACE carrying UMI labels. Reprocessing the 5' RACE reads, TCRdb reports a single entry for every CDR3 protein and omits DNA. The sample's table shows approximately 83,000 distinct CDR3 sequences. The chain recombines TRBV6-5 with TRBJ1-5. Sample: naive CXCR3- CD8+ T cells from blood. Subset of the sample: CD45RO-CCR7+CD27+CD95- naive CD8+ T cells lacking CXCR3 (TNR3-). The TCR was taken from a human donor in good health. Some clones in this sample may be carry-over from other donors' samples. Here the CDR3 reads CASSSLSGEGGNQPQHF.